This TCR beta chain is from a study of shared clonotypes between healthy human individuals. Whole-study results and caveats: Some naive CD4 clonotypes, about 5%, turned up in common across four donors.

Here immunoSEQ multiplex PCR was the method, and the copy in TCRdb shows in-frame clones only, minus some. The repertoire holds under 2.5 million clones, with 85% to 95% as singletons. Remarks on this clone: Its antigen is not identified.

The CDR3 is made up of 14 amino acids. Trimming took off 4 bases at V and 4 bases at J, with 13 bases between the two ends. Per the germline V gene, CDR1 is LNHDA and CDR2 is SQIVND (reference sequence). The rearrangement uses TRBV19 and TRBJ1-1; D is unresolved. The sample comprised naive CD4+ T cells from PBMCs. This sample's subset: CD45RA+ positively selected. This sequence originates from a man between 18 and 35 years old in good health. Some clones in this sample may be carry-over from other donors' samples. CDR3 sequence reads: CASSNGGWGTEAFF. In DNA form, the CDR3 reads TGTGCCAGTAGTAATGGAGGGTGGGGCACTGAAGCTTTCTTT.